Below, 29 T cell receptor beta chains from the same sample are listed, as sequenced in a study of CD8 T cells in Susac syndrome. Random hexamers served to reverse transcribe roughly 0.45 to 1 ug RNA. TCRdb redid the calling of the immunoSEQ multiplex PCR reads with MiXCR, one entry per CDR3 protein. The sample records 150,000 to 200,000 distinct CDR3 sequences, around 94% being singletons. Material: CD4+ T cells from PBMCs. The source is a human donor in good health.

The V gene is TRBV20-1, the J gene TRBJ2-7; 7 nucleotides match TRBD2. With V trimmed by 7 bases and J by 2 bases, 5 bases remained unmatched. The CDR3 has 12 amino acids. Per germline, CDR1 DFQATT and CDR2 SNEGSKA (reference sequence). CDR3 loop: CSGGGATYEQYF. The CDR3 DNA follows: TGCAGTGGGGGAGGGGCCACCTACGAGCAGTACTTC.

The rearrangement uses TRBV20-1 and TRBJ1-2; D unclear. V was shortened by 0 bases and J by 3 bases, with 14 bases between the two germline ends. CDR1 is DFQATT, CDR2 SNEGSKA, per germline (reference sequence). The CDR3 extends over 15 amino acids. Here the CDR3 DNA reads TGCAGTGCTAGAGATCCGAACTTAGGCGACTATGGCTACACCTTC. Its translation: CSARDPNLGDYGYTF.

V gene TRBV15 combines with J gene TRBJ1-1; no clear D. Germline-derived CDR1 and CDR2 are LNHNV and YYDKDF (reference sequence). Trimming pared 0 bases from V and 2 bases from J, leaving 13 bases between. CDR3 length equals 16 residues. The CDR3 spells CATSREPYGGNTEAFF. The CDR3 DNA follows: TGTGCCACCAGCAGAGAACCCTACGGCGGTAACACTGAAGCTTTCTTT.

The chain uses TRBV2 and TRBJ2-5; TRBD1 or TRBD2 may be the D gene (5 bases each). Germline loops: CDR1 SNHLY, CDR2 FYNNEI. This CDR3 contains 16 residues. V was pared by 8 bases and J by 4 bases, with 23 bases between. The CDR3 loop reads CASSSRGYGGRETQYF. CDR3 in DNA: TGTGCCAGCTCGTCCCGGGGCTACGGAGGACGAGAGACCCAGTACTTC.

V usage is TRBV12-3 or TRBV12-4 and J usage is TRBJ1-6; D gene ambiguous. Trimming removed 6 bases from V and 14 bases from J, with 17 bases in between. The CDR3 contains 13 residues. The CDR3 loop is CASRGGEVGTLHF. DNA of the CDR3: TGTGCCAGCAGGGGTGGAGAGGTCGGGACCCTCCACTTT.

This chain uses TRBV3-1 with TRBJ2-7, with 7 positions matching TRBD1. Germline V gene lookup returns CDR1 LGHDT and CDR2 YNNKEL (reference sequence). This CDR3 has 14 amino acids. V trimming: 4 bases; J trimming: 4 bases; junction bases outside the gene matches: 7. The CDR3 is CASSLTGDGYEQYF. The CDR3 region has the DNA TGTGCCAGCAGCCTTACAGGGGATGGTTACGAGCAGTACTTC.

The rearrangement joins TRBV6-1 to TRBJ2-5; 12 nucleotides match TRBD2. The CDR3 spans 17 residues. With V trimmed by 6 bases and J by 5 bases, 13 bases remained unmatched. Looked up from germline, CDR1 is MNHNS and CDR2 is SASEGT. CDR3 sequence reads: CASSRLAGEVGSETQYF. In DNA form, the CDR3 reads TGTGCCAGCAGCCGACTAGCGGGGGAGGTGGGTTCGGAGACCCAGTACTTC.

The chain is built from TRBV7-8 and TRBJ2-7; tentative D call: TRBD2 (5 bases). This CDR3 spans 14 amino acids. V was clipped by 2 bases and J by 5 bases, with 13 bases between them. The germline V gene has CDR1 SGHVS and CDR2 FQNEAQ. This chain's CDR3 is CASSLRGMENEQYF. In DNA form, the CDR3 reads TGTGCCAGCAGCTTAAGAGGGATGGAGAACGAGCAGTACTTC.

The chain joins TRBV20-1 to TRBJ2-5, with D possibly TRBD1 on 5 matching bases. Germline V gives CDR1 DFQATT, CDR2 SNEGSKA (reference sequence). V shed 5 bases and J shed 5 bases, with 12 bases lying between them. This CDR3 has 12 residues. CDR3 amino acids: CSAPLGPETQYF. In DNA form, the CDR3 reads TGCAGTGCTCCTTTGGGGCCGGAGACCCAGTACTTC.

V and J are TRBV7-9 and TRBJ2-3; the D is unclear. The germline V and J ends were trimmed by 5 bases and 2 bases, with 8 bases remaining between them. This CDR3 has 13 amino acids. Germline loops: CDR1 SEHNR, CDR2 FQNEAQ (reference sequence). CDR3 sequence reads: CASSVGTTDTQYF. The CDR3 nucleotides are TGTGCCAGCAGCGTTGGAACCACAGATACGCAGTATTTT.

The chain combines TRBV12-3 or TRBV12-4 with TRBJ2-3; 9 bases are a match to TRBD1. This CDR3 comprises 14 residues. J gave up 4 bases and V 5 bases, and 4 bases lay outside the gene matches. The DNA of the CDR3 is TGTGCCAGCAGTCCCGGACAGGGGTCAGATACGCAGTATTTT. This gives the protein CASSPGQGSDTQYF.

The V gene is TRBV3-1, the J gene TRBJ2-1; D uncertain. Germline V gives CDR1 LGHDT, CDR2 YNNKEL (reference sequence). The CDR3 sequence is 14 residues long. Trimming took off 1 base at V and 4 bases at J, with 8 bases between the two ends. DNA for the CDR3: TGTGCCAGCAGCCAAGCACAGTTGTACAATGAGCAGTTCTTC. The encoded protein is CASSQAQLYNEQFF.

The V gene is TRBV7-9, the J gene TRBJ2-3; perhaps TRBD2 as D (5 bases). Germline V gives CDR1 SEHNR, CDR2 FQNEAQ (reference sequence). V was cut by 5 bases and J by 3 bases, with 15 bases left in between. This CDR3 comprises 15 residues. The DNA of the CDR3 is TGTGCCAGCAGCCACGGGCGGGTTTTAACAGATACGCAGTATTTT. Amino acids: CASSHGRVLTDTQYF. The full variable domain, with the rest looked up from reference TRBV7-9 and TRBJ2-3, is DTGVSQNPRHKITKRGQNVTFRCDPISEHNRLYWYRQTLGQGPEFLTYFQNEAQLEKSRLLSDRFSAERPKGSFSTLEIQRTEQGDSAMYLCASSHGRVLTDTQYFGPGTRLTVL.

The gene calls are TRBV20-1 and TRBJ1-2, with 11 bases fitting TRBD1. V lost 6 bases, J lost 3 bases, and 3 bases stayed unmatched. CDR1 and CDR2 (germline): DFQATT, SNEGSKA (reference sequence). The CDR3 covers 13 residues. CDR3 DNA sequence: TGCAGTGCCGCGGGACAGGGGGACTATGGCTACACCTTC. It codes for CSAAGQGDYGYTF.

The chain carries TRBV30 and TRBJ1-5, with D unclear. This CDR3 is 15 amino acids long. Trimming stripped 2 bases from V and 2 bases from J, with 13 bases between. Per the germline V gene, CDR1 is GTSNPN and CDR2 is SVGIG (reference sequence). The CDR3 DNA reads as TGTGCCTGGAGTTCCAGAAAAGAGGGCAATCAGCCCCAGCATTTT. Encoded protein: CAWSSRKEGNQPQHF.

The J gene is TRBJ2-5, the V gene TRBV14; D gene unclear. Deletions cut 2 bases from V and 5 bases from J, with 6 bases between. The CDR3 is made up of 12 amino acids. Germline-derived CDR1 and CDR2 are SGHDN and FVKESK. The CDR3 here is CASSQLRETQYF. DNA of the CDR3: TGTGCCAGCAGCCAACTCAGGGAGACCCAGTACTTC. The complete variable domain, with remaining parts taken from reference TRBV14 and TRBJ2-5, reads EAGVTQFPSHSVIEKGQTVTLRCDPISGHDNLYWYRRVMGKEIKFLLHFVKESKQDESGMPNNRFLAERTGGTYSTLKVQPAELEDSGVYFCASSQLRETQYFGPGTRLLVL.

The chain carries TRBV25-1 and TRBJ1-6, with D hard to call. There are 13 residues in the CDR3. The germline CDR1 and CDR2 sequences are MGHDK and SYGVNS. The V gene lost 5 bases and the J gene lost 9 bases, with 11 bases spanning the gap. CDR3: CASSPAAPSPLHF. CDR3 coding DNA: TGTGCCAGCAGTCCCGCGGCCCCTTCACCCCTCCACTTT.

This sequence joins TRBV5-6 and TRBJ2-7; 8 positions match TRBD1. Germline trimming cut 6 bases from V and 2 bases from J; bases unmatched to any gene: 4. From germline, CDR1 is SGHDT and CDR2 YYEEEE. CDR3 size: 13 residues. Here the CDR3 reads CASNDRGAYEQYF. The DNA of the CDR3 is TGTGCCAGCAACGACAGGGGTGCCTACGAGCAGTACTTC.

The chain links TRBV6-5 to TRBJ2-7; maybe TRBD1 (6 bases). Germline CDR1 and CDR2: MNHEY and SVGAGI. Trimming cost V 6 bases and J 6 bases, with 18 bases left between them. There are 14 residues in the CDR3. The CDR3 spells CASSPPDRWGEQYF. CDR3 nucleotides: TGTGCCAGCAGCCCCCCTGACAGGTGGGGCGAGCAGTACTTC.

The chain is built from TRBV23-1 and TRBJ2-7; 9 bases align to TRBD1. TRBV23-1 is filed as an ORF, its function uncertain. V was pared by 8 bases and J by 5 bases, with 10 bases of the junction left unmatched. The CDR3 has 14 residues. The CDR3 sequence is CASRHRDRDHEQYF. The CDR3 nucleotides read TGCGCCAGCCGCCACCGGGACAGGGACCACGAGCAGTACTTC.

CDR3 coding DNA: TGTGCCAGCAGTGGCAGGGGGCCCCCCTACGAGCAGTACTTC. Encoded protein: CASSGRGPPYEQYF. The gene calls are TRBV25-1 and TRBJ2-7, with 8 bases identical to TRBD1. This CDR3 is 14 amino acids long. V lost 4 bases, J lost 2 bases, and 4 bases stayed unmatched. Germline-derived CDR1 and CDR2 are MGHDK and SYGVNS.

The chain is built from TRBV18 and TRBJ2-5, with 9 nucleotides matching TRBD2. Germline loops: CDR1 KGHSH, CDR2 LQKENI. The CDR3 has 14 residues. V was clipped by 2 bases and J by 3 bases; unmatched bases: 1. The DNA for the CDR3 is TGTGCCAGCTCACCAGCTAGCGGGGAAGAGACCCAGTACTTC. Translating it yields CASSPASGEETQYF.

This sequence joins TRBV7-9 and TRBJ2-1; perhaps TRBD1 as D (5 bases). Trimming removed 1 base from V and 3 bases from J, with 19 bases in between. The germline V gene encodes CDR1 SEHNR and CDR2 FQNEAQ (reference sequence). CDR3 length: 18 residues. CDR3 nucleotides: TGTGCCAGCAGCTTAGGGACCCGGACATGGACGGACTACAATGAGCAGTTCTTC. Amino acids: CASSLGTRTWTDYNEQFF.

V is TRBV3-1 and J is TRBJ1-5, with no clear D. Looked up from germline, CDR1 is LGHDT and CDR2 is YNNKEL (reference sequence). The V gene lost 4 bases and the J gene lost 5 bases, with 12 bases spanning the gap. This CDR3 has 14 amino acids. The CDR3 spells CASSRAHRDQPQHF. Written as DNA, the CDR3 is TGTGCCAGCAGCCGGGCCCATAGGGATCAGCCCCAGCATTTT.

The rearrangement joins TRBV2 to TRBJ2-3, with D uncertain. V lost 2 bases and J lost 6, with 12 bases in between. This CDR3 is 14 amino acids long. Per the germline V gene, CDR1 is SNHLY and CDR2 is FYNNEI. The CDR3 DNA reads TGTGCCAGCAGTGAAAGTAGCCGTCAGGATACGCAGTATTTT. It translates to CASSESSRQDTQYF.

The CDR3 spells CASIGQGVTEAFF. The CDR3 DNA follows: TGTGCCAGCATCGGACAGGGAGTGACTGAAGCTTTCTTT. The chain uses TRBV7-2 and TRBJ1-1, with TRBD1 matching 8 bases. J was trimmed by 5 bases and V by 7 bases; bases with no gene match: 6. Per germline, CDR1 SGHTA and CDR2 FQGNSA. CDR3 length: 13 amino acids.

CDR3 in amino acids: CASSSEGAVSEAFF. In DNA form, the CDR3 reads TGTGCCAGCAGCTCCGAGGGGGCCGTATCTGAAGCTTTCTTT. The chain employs TRBV7-9 and TRBJ1-1, with TRBD1 matching over 7 bases. CDR3 size: 14 residues. Per the germline V gene, CDR1 is SEHNR and CDR2 is FQNEAQ (reference sequence). Trimming cost V 4 bases and J 6 bases; bases outside gene matches: 8.

The chain couples TRBV20-1 to TRBJ2-5; a weak D match, TRBD2 (6 bases). This CDR3 spans 12 amino acids. CDR1 is DFQATT and CDR2 is SNEGSKA in the germline V gene (reference sequence). The V end was cut by 6 bases, the J end by 4 bases, with 12 bases between. The CDR3 DNA is TGCAGTGCCCCGTGGCGGGGAGAGACCCAGTACTTC. It translates to CSAPWRGETQYF.

The chain combines TRBV20-1 with TRBJ1-6; D unclear. Germline V gives CDR1 DFQATT, CDR2 SNEGSKA (reference sequence). V dropped 0 bases and J dropped 7 bases, with 4 bases sitting between them. The CDR3 has 12 amino acids. CDR3 nucleotide sequence: TGCAGTGCTAGAGACCTCAATTCACCCCTCCACTTT. Protein product: CSARDLNSPLHF.